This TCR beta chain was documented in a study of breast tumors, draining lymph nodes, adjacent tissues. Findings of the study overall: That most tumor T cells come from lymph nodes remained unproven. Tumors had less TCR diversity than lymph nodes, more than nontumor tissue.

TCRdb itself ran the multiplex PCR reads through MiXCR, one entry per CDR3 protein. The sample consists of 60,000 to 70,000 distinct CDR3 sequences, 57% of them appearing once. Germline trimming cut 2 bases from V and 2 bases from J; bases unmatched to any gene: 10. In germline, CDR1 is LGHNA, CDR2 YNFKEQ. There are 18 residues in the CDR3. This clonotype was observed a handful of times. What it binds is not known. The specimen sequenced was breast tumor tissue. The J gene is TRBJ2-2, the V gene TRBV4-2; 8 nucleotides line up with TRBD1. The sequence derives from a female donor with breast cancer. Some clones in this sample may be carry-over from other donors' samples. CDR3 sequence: CASSQSAGGLGNTGELFF. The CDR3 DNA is TGTGCCAGCAGCCAATCCGCAGGGGGCCTGGGAAACACCGGGGAGCTGTTTTTT.